Shown below are 16 T cell receptor beta chains from a single sample sequenced in a study of molecular identifiers for immune sequencing clone quantification. TCRdb re-derived calls from the PCR reads in MiXCR, one entry per CDR3 protein. The sample includes about 510,000 distinct CDR3 sequences, about 25% of them seen just once. The sample taken for sequencing was naive CD8+ T cells from blood, with Jurkat cell RNA spiked in. Documented subset: FACS-sorted CD8+CD4-CCR7+CD45RA+ naive T cells. The receptors come from a human donor in good health. Some libraries in this study had Jurkat cell RNA spiked in.

Comment on this clonotype: This may be a read error: a much more frequent sequence differs by one nucleotide. The conserved closing phenylalanine or tryptophan is absent in this CDR3, likely reflecting a read error. The chain uses TRBV12-3 or TRBV12-4 and TRBJ1-5, with D uncertain. V was pared by 8 bases and J by 4 bases, with 9 bases between. This CDR3 region has 12 residues. For the CDR3, the DNA is TGTGCCAGCGGTAATAGTAATCAGCCCCAGCATTCT. It translates to CASGNSNQPQHS.

J is TRBJ2-7 and V is TRBV20-1; no clear D gene. Germline CDR1 is DFQATT and CDR2 is SNEGSKA (reference sequence). Trimming shortened V by 5 bases and J by 0 bases, and 11 bases separated the two germline ends. The CDR3 is 13 residues long. CDR3 residues: CSAVVSSSYEQYF. For the CDR3, the DNA is TGCAGTGCTGTCGTCTCCAGCTCCTACGAGCAGTACTTC.

This clonotype was seen many times. This rearrangement joins TRBV7-9 to TRBJ2-3, with 11 bases identical to TRBD2. CDR1 is SEHNR, CDR2 FQNEAQ, per germline (reference sequence). The CDR3 has 17 residues. The V and J ends lost 5 bases and 6 bases, in that order; junction bases with no gene match: 13. The CDR3 region is CASSPLPGTSGLDTQYF. Written as DNA, the CDR3 is TGTGCCAGCAGCCCCCTCCCCGGGACTAGCGGTCTCGATACGCAGTATTTT.

The rearrangement uses TRBV11-2 and TRBJ2-1, with 10 positions matching TRBD1. V lost 3 bases to trimming and J lost 8 bases; unmatched junction nucleotides: 10. The CDR3 is 16 amino acids. CDR1 is SGHAT, CDR2 FQNNGV, per germline. For the CDR3, the DNA is TGTGCCAGCAGCTTCTATTTTGGACAGGGGGGATATGAGCAGTTCTTC. Protein: CASSFYFGQGGYEQFF. The entire variable domain, with the rest obtained from reference TRBV11-2 and TRBJ2-1, is as follows: EAGVAQSPRYKIIEKRQSVAFWCNPISGHATLYWYQQILGQGPKLLIQFQNNGVVDDSQLPKDRFSAERLKGVDSTLKIQPAKLEDSAVYLCASSFYFGQGGYEQFFGPGTRLTVL.

This clonotype was counted at least ten times. The V gene is TRBV5-1, the J gene TRBJ2-3; the match to TRBD2 covers 10 bases. The CDR3 extends over 18 amino acids. After removal of 0 bases from V and 5 bases from J, the junction contained 12 bases not matched to a gene. Germline V gene data show CDR1 as SGHRS and CDR2 as YFSETQ. CDR3 nucleotide sequence: TGCGCCAGCAGCTTGGGGCTAGCGGGGGCTTTCGGGCGAGATACGCAGTATTTT. This codes for CASSLGLAGAFGRDTQYF.

This clonotype was observed many times. The V gene is TRBV7-9, the J gene TRBJ2-1; 7 bases match TRBD2. The length of the CDR3 is 17 residues. Unmatched junction bases numbered 15, after V lost 4 bases and J lost 6 bases. Germline V gives CDR1 SEHNR, CDR2 FQNEAQ (reference sequence). The CDR3 nucleotides read TGTGCCAGCAGCTCCTCATGGGGAGGGCCGGCTCTCAATGAGCAGTTCTTC. Translating gives CASSSSWGGPALNEQFF.

With respect to this clonotype: Being one base from a much bigger clone, this may be a read error. The chain joins TRBV7-2 to TRBJ2-3; 8 bases fit TRBD1. The length of the CDR3 is 16 residues. The J segment lost 2 bases and the V segment lost 5 bases, leaving 9 bases of the junction unmatched. The germline gives CDR1 SGHTA, CDR2 FQGNSA. The CDR3 here is CASSLQDRAPTDTQYF. CDR3 in DNA: TGTGCCAGCAGCCTTCAGGACAGGGCCCCCACAGATACGCAGTATTTT.

In this sample, this clonotype turned up many times. The chain links TRBV6-2 or TRBV6-3 to TRBJ1-1; D gene uncertain. Trimming cost V 0 bases and J 5 bases, with 13 bases left between them. The CDR3 loop spans 15 amino acids. The germline V gene has CDR1 MNHEY and CDR2 SVGEGT. The CDR3: CASSYSAGGRTEAFF. The CDR3 region has the DNA TGTGCCAGCAGTTACTCAGCAGGTGGACGGACTGAAGCTTTCTTT.

This clonotype was seen repeatedly, ten times or more. J is TRBJ1-1 and V is TRBV12-3 or TRBV12-4; no definite D call. V gave up 5 bases and J gave up 7 bases, with 8 bases separating them. The CDR3 runs to 11 residues. The CDR3 nucleotides are TGTGCCAGCAGTCCAGGAAATGAAGCTTTCTTT. Its protein product is CASSPGNEAFF.

Note on this clonotype: At one end, the junction sequence differs from germline, possibly due to a read error. CDR3 in amino acids: CASTQTGQGYERYF. The CDR3 DNA sequence: TGTGCCAGCACCCAAACGGGACAAGGCTACGAGCGGTACTTC. The chain employs TRBV11-2 and TRBJ2-7, with TRBD1 as a possible D gene (6 bases). Germline V gene lookup returns CDR1 SGHAT and CDR2 FQNNGV. The CDR3 totals 14 residues.

This clonotype was observed at least ten times. The chain has TRBV12-3 or TRBV12-4 and TRBJ1-5; D gene unclear. This CDR3 spans 14 amino acids. V shed 3 bases and J shed 4 bases, with 10 bases lying between them. CDR3 sequence: CASSLDGENQPQHF. The CDR3 DNA follows: TGTGCCAGCAGTTTGGACGGGGAGAATCAGCCCCAGCATTTT.

The sample holds many counts of this clonotype. This sequence joins TRBV11-2 and TRBJ2-3; D is ambiguous. The length of the CDR3 is 15 residues. V shed 4 bases and J shed 0 bases, with 11 bases lying between them. Germline CDR1 and CDR2: SGHAT and FQNNGV. The CDR3 DNA is TGTGCCAGCAGCTACACTGGGCCTAGCACAGATACGCAGTATTTT. Protein: CASSYTGPSTDTQYF.

In its sample, this clonotype was seen many times. The chain has TRBV5-1 and TRBJ1-1; 7 bases line up with TRBD1. V trimming: 2 bases; J trimming: 5 bases; junction bases outside the gene matches: 3. Germline CDR1 SGHRS, CDR2 YFSETQ. The CDR3 contains 13 residues. In DNA, the CDR3 is TGCGCCAGCAGCTTAGGGACAGCAACTGAAGCTTTCTTT. It yields the protein CASSLGTATEAFF.

This clonotype occurred a few times. The rearrangement joins TRBV7-3 to TRBJ2-7; 7 nucleotides line up with TRBD1. The germline gives CDR1 SGHTA, CDR2 FQGTGA. Unmatched junction bases numbered 8, after V lost 1 base and J lost 5 bases. This CDR3 is 15 amino acids long. The CDR3 DNA is TGTGCCAGCAGCTTAATCGGCAGGGGGATTGACGAGCAGTACTTC. Translated, it gives CASSLIGRGIDEQYF.

With respect to this clonotype: At one end, the junction sequence differs from germline, possibly due to a read error. V usage is TRBV19 and J usage is TRBJ2-7; D is possibly TRBD1 or TRBD2 (5 bases each). The germline V gene has CDR1 LNHDA and CDR2 SQIVND (reference sequence). This CDR3 is 14 amino acids long. The DNA for the CDR3 is TGTGGCAGTAGGTTGGCCGGGGCTTCGGGGGAGCAGTACTTC. Amino acid sequence: CGSRLAGASGEQYF. Looking up the rest from reference TRBV19 and TRBJ2-7 gives the full variable domain: DGGITQSPKYLFRKEGQNVTLSCEQNLNHDAMYWYRQDPGQGLRLIYYSQIVNDFQKGDIAEGYSVSREKKESFPLTVTSAQKNPTAFYLCGSRLAGASGEQYFGPGTRLTVT.

This chain joins TRBV6-2 or TRBV6-3 and TRBJ1-2; 12 bases line up with TRBD1. The CDR3 totals 16 residues. Germline CDR1 MNHEY, CDR2 SVGEGT. J lost 4 bases, V lost 4 bases, and 7 bases had no gene match. In DNA form, the CDR3 reads TGTGCCAGCAGTTTAACCGGGACAGGGGGCGGCTATGGCTACACCTTC. This codes for CASSLTGTGGGYGYTF.